The present T cell receptor beta chain was sequenced within a study of patients and donors after allogeneic stem cell transplantation. Germline CDR1 reads SQVTM; CDR2 reads ANQGSEA. CDR3 length: 12 residues. V lost 1 base, J lost 4 bases, and 7 bases lay in between. TCRdb analysed the RT-PCR reads with MiXCR anew, one entry per CDR3 protein. The sample consists of tens of thousands of distinct CDR3 sequences, 25% to 40% of them appearing once. This clonotype was counted between two and nine times. The J gene is TRBJ1-2, the V gene TRBV29-1, with D uncertain. The specimen sequenced was blood, either unsorted or a sorted T cell fraction (not recorded which). The receptor was isolated from a human donor who was either an allogeneic HSCT recipient or a stem cell or donor lymphocyte infusion donor (not recorded which). It is not recorded whose cells these are; they may come from a transplant donor. The CDR3 is CSVEVTGYGYTF. Here the CDR3 DNA reads TGCAGCGTTGAAGTAACCGGCTATGGCTACACCTTC. Based on the CDR3 plus reference TRBV29-1 and TRBJ1-2, the full variable domain is SAVISQKPSRDICQRGTSLTIQCQVDSQVTMMFWYRQQPGQSLTLIATANQGSEATYESGFVIDKFPISRPNLTFSTLTVSNMSPEDSSIYLCSVEVTGYGYTFGSGTRLTVV.